The entry below describes one TCR beta chain. Its antigen is unknown. It was second doses at about 4 or about 12 weeks that were pooled. Clones were read by immunoSEQ multiplex PCR, and TCRdb kept only the in-frame ones, dropping some. The sample lists more than 95,000 clones, 75% to 85% occurring once. The data were obtained in a study of T cell responses to AZD1222 COVID-19 vaccine. Study-wide results and limits: Increases in Spike-specific TCR breadth and depth were seen after two AZD1222 doses. Regions 160-218 and 743-854 dominated among vaccine-associated CD4 TCRs spanning spike. Recipients of AZD1222 seropositive at baseline numbered only 6 or 7.

This TCR derives from an adult who received the AZD1222 COVID-19 vaccine. Sequences were derived from peripheral blood, sampled 28 days after the second AZD1222 dose.

This chain's CDR3 is CASSQVGSSSTDTQYF. The CDR3 DNA sequence: TGTGCCAGCAGCCAAGTGGGGAGCTCCAGCACAGATACGCAGTATTTT. The V call is TRBV3-1 (or the pseudogene TRBV3-2), the J call TRBJ2-3; tentatively, D is TRBD2 (5 bases). Germline V gene sequence: CDR1 LGHDT, CDR2 YNNKEL (reference sequence). This CDR3 comprises 16 residues. V was clipped by 1 base and J by 0 bases, with 11 bases between them.